This T cell receptor (beta chain) stems from a study of blood T cells in healthy people across ages. Then a second PCR, running about 7 to 11 cycles, was carried out with a sample-barcoded 5' primer and a J-beta primer mix. Each cDNA molecule was tagged by a template-switch adaptor that had 12 random nucleotides. Each CDR3 protein gets one entry after TCRdb re-called the 5' RACE reads with MiXCR. Of 870,000 or so distinct CDR3 sequences listed, around 26% are singletons. This clonotype came up a few times. From germline, CDR1 is SGHNT and CDR2 YENEEA. With 1 base removed from V and 2 bases from J, the gap between germline ends came to 12 bases. The CDR3 extends over 16 amino acids.

The sequenced material came from blood. This chain uses TRBV11-3 with TRBJ2-4; perhaps TRBD2 as D (7 bases). The sequence came from a woman older than 75 in good health. The DNA of the CDR3 is TGTGCCAGCAGCTTAGGGAAGGGGGGGACCAAAAACATTCAGTACTTC. This encodes CASSLGKGGTKNIQYF.